One sample yielded the 18 T cell receptor beta chains listed below, sequenced in a study of T cell responses to AZD1222 COVID-19 vaccine. Clones were sequenced by immunoSEQ multiplex PCR, and TCRdb holds only the in-frame ones, with some missing. Here the sample spans 50,000 to 75,000 clones, over 60% being singletons. This material consisted of peripheral blood, taken on day 0 of AZD1222 vaccination. These receptor sequences come from an adult in good health.

The chain employs TRBV7-7 and TRBJ2-5; maybe TRBD2 (5 bases). The V gene lost 2 bases and the J gene lost 5 bases, with 15 bases spanning the gap. CDR3 length: 15 residues. Germline assignment: CDR1 SSHAT and CDR2 FNYEAQ (reference sequence). CDR3 nucleotides: TGTGCCAGCAGCTTACTGAGGGTACCTCGGGAGACCCAGTACTTC. It specifies CASSLLRVPRETQYF.

In its sample, this clone was seen a few times. The CDR3 coding sequence is TGTGCCAGCAGTTTATTTGTGGGACAGGGGTTTTTAGGTGGCACCGGGGAGCTGTTTTTT. Amino acids: CASSLFVGQGFLGGTGELFF. This chain joins TRBV27 and TRBJ2-2, with TRBD1 matching over 10 bases. The V segment lost 1 base and the J segment 4 bases; nucleotides outside the gene matches: 15. The CDR3 has 20 amino acids. Germline CDR1 is MNHEY and CDR2 is SMNVEV (reference sequence).

The V call is TRBV19, the J call TRBJ2-4; 12 positions agree with TRBD2. The CDR3 runs 15 residues. Unmatched junction bases numbered 10, after V lost 10 bases and J lost 6 bases. Germline loops: CDR1 LNHDA, CDR2 SQIVND (reference sequence). The CDR3 reads CATSSGGAILNIQYF. As DNA, the CDR3 is TGTGCCACCTCTAGCGGGGGGGCGATCCTAAACATTCAGTACTTC.

CDR3 nucleotide sequence: TGTGCCAGCAGCTCAGCTCCCCCGGACAGTCCTGAAAAACTGTTTTTT. Translated, it gives CASSSAPPDSPEKLFF. V and J are TRBV7-9 and TRBJ1-4, with a weak D call TRBD1 (6 bases). The germline V and J ends were trimmed by 4 bases and 7 bases, with 19 bases remaining between them. This CDR3 has 16 amino acids. The germline gives CDR1 SEHNR, CDR2 FQNEAQ (reference sequence). The variable domain in full, completed from reference TRBV7-9 and TRBJ1-4, reads DTGVSQNPRHKITKRGQNVTFRCDPISEHNRLYWYRQTLGQGPEFLTYFQNEAQLEKSRLLSDRFSAERPKGSFSTLEIQRTEQGDSAMYLCASSSAPPDSPEKLFFGSGTQLSVL.

V and J are TRBV19 and TRBJ1-2; TRBD1 is a possible D gene (5 bases). V was clipped by 5 bases and J by 0 bases, with 7 bases between them. Germline lookup yields CDR1 LNHDA and CDR2 SQIVND (reference sequence). The CDR3 spans 13 residues. CDR3 DNA sequence: TGTGCCAGTAGTCCGACAGCTAACTATGGCTACACCTTC. It is translated as CASSPTANYGYTF.

CDR3 in DNA: TGTGCCAGCTCACCCCCGACAGGGGGCGGAGAGACCCAGTACTTC. It specifies CASSPPTGGGETQYF. The gene calls are TRBV18 and TRBJ2-5; 10 bases are shared with TRBD1. V was pared by 3 bases and J by 4 bases, with 5 bases of the junction left unmatched. Germline values: CDR1 KGHSH, CDR2 LQKENI. CDR3 length equals 15 residues.

The chain employs TRBV15 and TRBJ1-6; 7 bases are a match to TRBD1. Germline V CDR1 and CDR2: LNHNV, YYDKDF (reference sequence). V shed 5 bases and J 7 bases; nucleotides not matched to a gene: 5. This CDR3 comprises 14 residues. CDR3 sequence: CATSGYRGNSPLHF. CDR3 sequence (DNA): TGTGCCACCAGCGGTTACAGGGGAAATTCACCCCTCCACTTT.

The J gene is TRBJ1-2, the V gene TRBV18; D unresolved. V shed 0 bases and J shed 5 bases, with 10 bases lying between them. The CDR3 has 14 amino acids. CDR1 and CDR2 (germline): KGHSH, LQKENI. The CDR3 DNA reads TGTGCCAGCTCACCACCGAATTCCCCTTATGGCTACACCTTC. Amino acid sequence: CASSPPNSPYGYTF.

The rearrangement links TRBV19 to TRBJ1-6; D is uncertain. This CDR3 spans 12 amino acids. The V and J ends lost 4 bases and 8 bases respectively, with 6 bases between them. Germline values: CDR1 LNHDA, CDR2 SQIVND (reference sequence). This chain's CDR3 is CASSNRDSPLHF. The CDR3 DNA reads TGTGCCAGTAGTAACCGGGATTCACCCCTCCACTTT.

Only one count was recorded for this clone. The chain employs TRBV9 and TRBJ1-5; the D is unclear. The germline CDR1 and CDR2 sequences are SGDLS and YYNGEE. The CDR3 is 13 residues long. The germline V and J ends were trimmed by 1 base and 5 bases, with 7 bases remaining between them. The DNA for the CDR3 is TGTGCCAGCAGCGTAACAGACGATCAGCCCCAGCATTTT. Amino acid sequence: CASSVTDDQPQHF.

The CDR3 nucleotides are TGTGCCAGCAGCCAAGATCGTCTAGGGGGGATCAACTACGAGCAGTACTTC. The encoded protein is CASSQDRLGGINYEQYF. The chain carries TRBV14 and TRBJ2-7, with D perhaps being TRBD1 or TRBD2 (6 bases each). Germline V CDR1 and CDR2: SGHDN, FVKESK. CDR3 size: 17 residues. V lost 0 bases and J lost 3, with 18 bases in between.

The rearrangement uses TRBV7-2 and TRBJ2-2; D unclear. Germline values: CDR1 SGHTA, CDR2 FQGNSA. This CDR3 is built from 16 residues. Trimming stripped 1 base from V and 6 bases from J, with 15 bases between. DNA of the CDR3: TGTGCCAGCAGCTTAGTGGCTAGTTGGGTCTCCGGGGAGCTGTTTTTT. Its translation is CASSLVASWVSGELFF.

This clone was counted a few times. The chain couples TRBV3-1 (or the pseudogene TRBV3-2) to TRBJ2-2, with D tentatively TRBD2 (5 bases). Trimming stripped 4 bases from V and 1 base from J, with 10 bases between. Per germline, CDR1 LGHDT and CDR2 YNNKEL (reference sequence). This CDR3 spans 15 amino acids. The CDR3 DNA reads TGTGCCAGCAGCCCTGTGCGGGTGAACACCGGGGAGCTGTTTTTT. It is translated as CASSPVRVNTGELFF.

V gene TRBV7-8 combines with J gene TRBJ2-3; D perhaps matches TRBD1 (6 bases). The CDR3 is made up of 14 amino acids. The germline gives CDR1 SGHVS, CDR2 FQNEAQ. V lost 6 bases and J 2 bases, leaving 12 bases between the germline ends. CDR3 protein: CASRRDTNTDTQYF. The CDR3 coding sequence is TGTGCCAGCAGACGGGACACTAACACAGATACGCAGTATTTT.

This clone showed up just a few times. This CDR3 is CASSYPDEQYF. CDR3 nucleotide sequence: TGTGCCAGCAGTTACCCCGACGAGCAGTACTTC. The chain links TRBV6-2 or TRBV6-3 to TRBJ2-7; D remains ambiguous. Trimming took off 2 bases at V and 5 bases at J, with 4 bases between the two ends. Germline lookup yields CDR1 MNHEY and CDR2 SVGEGT. The CDR3 has 11 residues.

This clone has a handful of counts. V usage is TRBV25-1 and J usage is TRBJ2-2, with D perhaps TRBD1 (5 bases). The CDR3 covers 15 residues. Germline V lookup: CDR1 MGHDK, CDR2 SYGVNS. V was clipped by 5 bases and J by 4 bases, with 14 bases between them. The chain's CDR3 is CASSPFSGITGELFF. CDR3 nucleotides: TGTGCCAGCAGTCCCTTTTCAGGGATCACCGGGGAGCTGTTTTTT.

V gene TRBV5-8 combines with J gene TRBJ2-5, with a possible D match to TRBD2 (6 bases). The V end lost 3 bases, the J end lost 6 bases, and 18 bases lay between the germline ends. This CDR3 has 15 residues. Germline V gene lookup returns CDR1 SGHTS and CDR2 YDEGEE. The DNA of the CDR3 is TGTGCCAGCAGCTCGTCTCTCGGAGGGTGGAAGACCCAGTACTTC. Translation: CASSSSLGGWKTQYF. Looking up the rest from reference TRBV5-8 and TRBJ2-5 gives the full variable domain: EAGVTQSPTHLIKTRGQQATLRCSPISGHTSVYWYQQALGLGLQFLLWYDEGEERNRGNFPPRFSGRQFPNYSSELNVNALELEDSALYLCASSSSLGGWKTQYFGPGTRLLVL.

In this sample, this clone turned up once. This rearrangement joins TRBV29-1 to TRBJ1-2; 7 bases match TRBD1. The germline V gene encodes CDR1 SQVTM and CDR2 ANQGSEA. The V gene end was trimmed by 7 bases and the J gene end by 6 bases; junction bases not matched to a gene: 8. The CDR3 is made up of 12 amino acids. CDR3 residues: CSGFRGGDGYTF. The CDR3 DNA reads as TGCAGCGGCTTCAGGGGGGGAGATGGCTACACCTTC.